The entry below describes one T cell receptor beta chain. The antigen is unknown. Germline CDR1 reads LGHNA; CDR2 reads YNFKEQ. The CDR3 has 20 amino acids. Trimming at V came to 5 bases and at J to 0 bases, leaving 18 bases not matched to a gene. Profiling relied on immunoSEQ multiplex PCR, and the TCRdb table lists in-frame clones only, not all of them. The repertoire includes some 50,000 clones, approximately 81% of them detected once, and roughly 8.8% sits in the top ten. The data stem from a study of vaccination effects on CD4 cells after COVID-19. CD4+ T cells were isolated after 10 days of culture.

The sequencing used CD4+ T cells from PBMCs cultured without peptide, collected before COVID-19 vaccination. This chain connects TRBV4-2 to TRBJ1-5, with TRBD1 identical over 8 bases. The receptor was derived from a human donor who had a prior SARS-CoV-2 infection. CDR3 sequence (DNA): TGTGCCAGCAGCAAACACCCCGGGACAGGCGGATCTTATAGCAATCAGCCCCAGCATTTT. Residues: CASSKHPGTGGSYSNQPQHF.